This is a list of T cell receptor beta chains from one sample in a study of OX40 agonist ivuxolimab in advanced cancers. Measured with immunoSEQ multiplex PCR; TCRdb has only the in-frame clones, and not every one. The repertoire consists of 14,000 or so clones, with around 80% occurring once and the leading ten covering approximately 14%. The sequences come from CD4+ or CD8+ T cells sorted from blood, collected in a trial of the OX40 agonist ivuxolimab. These receptors were taken from an adult with an advanced solid tumor such as melanoma, head and neck, liver or kidney cancer. Each CDR3 is given with its conserved first and last residue. D genes are given only for firm matches. For some rows the clone size is stated as once, few or many, or as a class when expanded; others skip it.

size	V	D	J	CDR3	DNA
medium-sized	TRBV6-1	.	TRBJ1-1	CASSRAENTEAFF	TGTGCCAGCAGCAGGGCTGAGAACACTGAAGCTTTCTTT
.	TRBV6-1	.	TRBJ1-6	CASSESVRGPNSPLHF	TGTGCCAGCAGTGAATCTGTAAGGGGTCCTAATTCACCCCTCCACTTT
.	TRBV27	.	TRBJ1-2	CASRGYYGYTF	TGTGCCAGCAGGGGGTACTATGGCTACACCTTC
.	TRBV10-2	.	TRBJ1-1	CASSETDTEAFF	TGCGCCAGCAGTGAGACAGACACTGAAGCTTTCTTT
.	TRBV6-1	.	TRBJ2-1	CANPTHEQFF	TGTGCCAACCCGACCCATGAGCAGTTCTTC
.	TRBV4-1	TRBD1	TRBJ2-3	CASSRGTGASTDTQYF	TGCGCCAGCAGCCGCGGGACAGGCGCTAGCACAGATACGCAGTATTTT
once	TRBV7-9	.	TRBJ2-7	CASSLFGPGEEQYF	TGTGCCAGCAGCTTATTCGGCCCCGGGGAGGAGCAGTACTTC
.	TRBV14	.	TRBJ1-1	CASSQDGGGRAFF	TGTGCCAGCAGCCAAGATGGGGGGGGGAGAGCTTTCTTT
.	TRBV4-2	TRBD2	TRBJ2-7	CASSWTSGGAQEQYF	TGTGCCAGCAGCTGGACTAGCGGGGGGGCTCAAGAGCAGTACTTC
once	TRBV2	TRBD1	TRBJ2-7	CASKPGQGGTYEQYF	TGTGCCAGCAAACCGGGACAGGGAGGCACCTACGAGCAGTACTTC
.	TRBV6-1	TRBD1	TRBJ2-7	CASSASTGGGYEQYF	TGTGCCAGCAGTGCATCGACAGGGGGCGGTTACGAGCAGTACTTC
.	TRBV19	TRBD1	TRBJ2-1	CASTPGTGGYNEQFF	TGTGCCAGTACCCCCGGGACAGGGGGTTACAATGAGCAGTTCTTC
.	TRBV9	TRBD1	TRBJ2-3	CASSPGQMRGFSTDTQYF	TGTGCCAGCAGCCCGGGACAGATGAGGGGATTTAGCACAGATACGCAGTATTTT
.	TRBV7-2	TRBD1	TRBJ2-3	CASSFPPDRASTDTQYF	TGTGCCAGCAGCTTCCCCCCGGACAGGGCTAGCACAGATACGCAGTATTTT
.	TRBV4-2	TRBD2	TRBJ2-7	CASSQDTSGSYEQYF	TGTGCCAGCAGCCAAGATACTAGCGGGAGCTACGAGCAGTACTTC
once	TRBV4-1	.	TRBJ2-7	CASSQELGIVYEQYF	TGCGCCAGCAGCCAAGAGCTCGGGATAGTCTACGAGCAGTACTTC
.	TRBV11-3	TRBD2	TRBJ2-1	CASSLAPGGAEINNEQFF	TGTGCCAGCAGCTTAGCCCCCGGGGGGGCCGAAATAAACAATGAGCAGTTCTTC
few	TRBV7-8	.	TRBJ1-2	CFVRGDYGYTF	TGTTTTGTACGGGGGGACTATGGCTACACCTTC
.	TRBV6-1	.	TRBJ1-1	CASSEGANTEAFF	TGTGCCAGCAGTGAGGGGGCGAACACTGAAGCTTTCTTT
.	TRBV10-3	TRBD1	TRBJ1-5	CAISEGGEGNQPQHF	TGTGCCATCAGTGAAGGGGGCGAGGGCAATCAGCCCCAGCATTTT
.	TRBV14	.	TRBJ2-1	CASSSDNSYNEQFF	TGTGCCAGCAGCTCGGACAACTCCTACAATGAGCAGTTCTTC
.	TRBV2	.	TRBJ2-5	CASSGPGDPMETQYF	TGTGCCAGCAGCGGGCCGGGGGATCCCATGGAGACCCAGTACTTC
.	TRBV7-9	TRBD1	TRBJ2-5	CASSPTSQGAGETQYF	TGTGCCAGCAGCCCAACGTCGCAGGGGGCTGGAGAGACCCAGTACTTC
once	TRBV7-9	TRBD1	TRBJ1-6	CASSSGDLTGGSSPLHF	TGTGCCAGCAGCTCCGGGGACCTAACAGGGGGGAGCTCACCCCTCCACTTT
.	TRBV7-9	TRBD2	TRBJ2-2	CASSPAPGTSVGGELFF	TGTGCCAGCAGCCCTGCCCCCGGGACTAGTGTCGGTGGGGAGCTGTTTTTT
.	TRBV29-1	TRBD2	TRBJ2-3	CSVTGTSVDYTDTQYF	TGCAGCGTTACCGGGACTAGCGTCGATTACACAGATACGCAGTATTTT
.	TRBV5-6	.	TRBJ1-5	CASSLAQGGNQPQHF	TGTGCCAGCAGCTTGGCACAGGGAGGCAATCAGCCCCAGCATTTT
.	TRBV4-1	.	TRBJ1-4	CASSPEVGNEKLFF	TGCGCCAGCAGCCCGGAAGTGGGGAATGAAAAACTGTTTTTT
.	TRBV27	.	TRBJ2-2	CASSLWGTGELFF	TGTGCCAGCAGTTTATGGGGTACCGGGGAGCTGTTTTTT
few	TRBV6-1	.	TRBJ2-2	CASWDGNTGELFF	TGTGCCAGCTGGGACGGGAACACCGGGGAGCTGTTTTTT
.	TRBV19	.	TRBJ1-2	CASSFTSRDYGYTF	TGTGCCAGTAGTTTTACCTCTCGGGACTATGGCTACACCTTC
.	TRBV7-3	TRBD2	TRBJ2-7	CASSLIAGGPYEQYF	TGTGCCAGCAGCTTAATAGCGGGAGGCCCCTACGAGCAGTACTTC
.	TRBV18	TRBD2	TRBJ2-7	CASSPLTAQSSSGSAYEQYF	TGTGCCAGCTCCCCCTTGACTGCCCAAAGTTCTAGCGGGAGTGCCTACGAGCAGTACTTC
medium-sized	TRBV6-4	TRBD2	TRBJ2-3	CASSKTSGGTDTQYF	TGTGCCAGCAGCAAGACTAGCGGGGGGACAGATACGCAGTATTTT
.	TRBV19	TRBD2	TRBJ2-2	CASSIDLAGAADTGELFF	TGTGCCAGTAGTATAGATCTGGCGGGAGCTGCGGACACCGGGGAGCTGTTTTTT
.	TRBV7-6	.	TRBJ2-1	CASSFNNEQFF	TGTGCCAGCAGCTTTAACAATGAGCAGTTCTTC
.	TRBV2	.	TRBJ2-7	CAPKRGQGKDEQYF	TGTGCCCCCAAGAGGGGTCAGGGGAAAGACGAGCAGTACTTC
once	TRBV27	.	TRBJ1-1	CASYRVFGGVDYPEAFF	TGTGCCAGTTACCGGGTGTTCGGGGGCGTAGATTATCCTGAAGCTTTCTTT
.	TRBV27	.	TRBJ2-7	CASSWDGEQYF	TGTGCCAGCAGTTGGGACGGGGAGCAGTACTTC
.	TRBV9	.	TRBJ2-7	CASSVGGFSYEQYF	TGTGCCAGCAGCGTAGGGGGTTTCTCCTACGAGCAGTACTTC
.	TRBV29-1	TRBD1	TRBJ1-1	CSGRQGGNTEAFF	TGCAGCGGCAGACAGGGAGGGAACACTGAAGCTTTCTTT
.	TRBV2	.	TRBJ2-4	CASRTRLNIQYF	TGTGCCAGCAGGACGAGACTTAACATTCAGTACTTC